This TCR beta chain was obtained from a study of cytomegalovirus exposure and HLA in healthy donors. Note on this clone: Its antigen is undetermined.

The primer mix had 60 Vbeta and 13 Jbeta primers. Per the authors' pipeline: Later analysis identified tens of millions of unique TCR beta chains, approximately 11 million shared. Sequenced by immunoSEQ multiplex PCR; TCRdb stores in-frame clones only, minus some. V and J calls and clone size are those listed in that table; D and trimming were worked out from the DNA. The table lists 150,000 to 200,000 clones, around four fifths of them singletons, with more than 1.1% in the top ten. V lost 4 bases and J lost 5; bases outside the gene matches: 8. Germline CDR1 reads SGHDT; CDR2 reads YYEEEE. The CDR3 is 14 residues long. Notes on the study in general: A later analysis reportedly found fewer N-insertions in an Asian-associated ancestry cluster than the roughly 670-donor mean.

Specimen: PBMCs. V gene TRBV5-6 combines with J gene TRBJ2-7; 8 nucleotides agree with TRBD1. This clonotype was sampled from a woman in her twenties or thirties in good health and CMV-seronegative. The CDR3 region is CASSPLDRAHEQYF. CDR3 nucleotide sequence: TGTGCCAGCAGCCCACTGGACAGGGCCCACGAGCAGTACTTC.